These 27 T cell receptor beta chains were sequenced from one sample in a study of post-analysis software for immune sequencing data. Regarding the study as a whole: Patients carried roughly five TRBV segments more frequently than controls did, and TRBV5-6, TRBV5-1 and TRBV20-1 were among them.

Incorporated into the TCR beta cDNA libraries were unique molecular identifiers, which served to reduce PCR and sequencing biases. In TCRdb, the PCR reads were re-called with MiXCR into one record per CDR3 protein. The sample has approximately 460,000 distinct CDR3 sequences; around 40% are singletons. These receptors have no known antigen. The sample was blood. The receptor source for this set is a girl between 10 and 17 years old with multiple sclerosis.

This clonotype appeared a few times. The chain couples TRBV9 to TRBJ1-4; TRBD1 is a possible D gene (5 bases). Per the germline V gene, CDR1 is SGDLS and CDR2 is YYNGEE. Between the trimmed V and J ends, which lost 0 bases and 3 bases, there was a span of 15 bases. CDR3 length: 17 amino acids. The CDR3 loop reads CASSVAIPRAANEKLFF. The CDR3 region has the DNA TGTGCCAGCAGCGTAGCCATCCCCAGGGCGGCTAATGAAAAACTGTTTTTT.

The J gene is TRBJ1-5, the V gene TRBV12-3 or TRBV12-4; D is unresolved. CDR3 size: 12 residues. V was cut by 9 bases and J by 4 bases, with 10 bases left in between. In DNA form, the CDR3 reads TGTGCCAGTAGAGGCGAGAATCAGCCCCAGCATTTT. Translating it yields CASRGENQPQHF.

This clonotype was counted a few times. The rearrangement joins TRBV11-2 to TRBJ2-7; D call uncertain. V lost 6 bases and J 5 bases, leaving 11 bases between the germline ends. The length of the CDR3 is 12 residues. Germline assignment: CDR1 SGHAT and CDR2 FQNNGV. CDR3 residues: CASSAGLDEQYF. DNA for the CDR3: TGTGCCAGCAGTGCCGGGCTCGACGAGCAGTACTTC.

This clonotype was picked up one time. The chain's CDR3 is CATSDPLQPSNEQFF. The CDR3, as DNA: TGTGCCACCAGTGATCCTTTACAGCCTTCCAATGAGCAGTTCTTC. The chain has TRBV24-1 and TRBJ2-1; D unclear. The V and J ends lost 3 bases and 6 bases respectively, with 14 bases between them. The CDR3 has 15 amino acids. Germline CDR1 and CDR2: KGHDR and SFDVKD.

The chain uses TRBV20-1 and TRBJ1-1; TRBD1 is a possible D gene (6 bases). The CDR3 totals 13 residues. V was pared by 7 bases and J by 2 bases, with 14 bases between. The germline gives CDR1 DFQATT, CDR2 SNEGSKA (reference sequence). The CDR3 DNA is TGCAGTGTACGGACAGACCTTAACACTGAAGCTTTCTTT. This translates into CSVRTDLNTEAFF.

This clonotype was found a few times. The CDR3 region has the DNA TGTGCCAGCAGTCCCAGGGCAGGGGGCCCGTTTTTGGTCACTGAAGCTTTCTTT. Its translation: CASSPRAGGPFLVTEAFF. The rearrangement joins TRBV28 to TRBJ1-1; 8 positions agree with TRBD1. V lost 5 bases and J lost 4; bases outside the gene matches: 18. The germline CDR1 and CDR2 sequences are MDHEN and SYDVKM. The CDR3 is 18 amino acids.

The rearrangement uses TRBV29-1 and TRBJ2-7; weak D call: TRBD1 (6 bases). This CDR3 is 11 amino acids long. Germline V gene data show CDR1 as SQVTM and CDR2 as ANQGSEA. Deletions cut 5 bases from V and 3 bases from J, with 8 bases between. This chain's CDR3 is CSVQGYYEQYF. CDR3 coding DNA: TGCAGCGTTCAGGGGTACTACGAGCAGTACTTC.

The V and J genes are TRBV10-1 and TRBJ2-7; D is unclear. This CDR3 is built from 14 residues. With 3 bases removed from V and 2 bases from J, the gap between germline ends came to 11 bases. Germline loops: CDR1 WNHNN, CDR2 SYGVQD (reference sequence). The CDR3 protein is CASSDSAVTYEQYF. The CDR3 DNA sequence: TGCGCCAGCAGTGATTCGGCCGTTACCTACGAGCAGTACTTC.

The chain links TRBV5-1 to TRBJ2-7, with 11 bases aligning to TRBD1. With 4 bases clipped from V and 3 bases from J, the junction kept 6 bases outside the gene matches. This CDR3 is built from 15 residues. CDR1 is SGHRS and CDR2 is YFSETQ in the germline V gene. The CDR3 coding sequence is TGCGCCAGCAGCCGGACAGGGGGCATTGACTACGAGCAGTACTTC. This encodes CASSRTGGIDYEQYF.

The chain employs TRBV6-1 and TRBJ1-1; 8 bases align to TRBD1. V lost 3 bases, J lost 0 bases, and 6 bases stayed unmatched. The CDR3 contains 16 residues. Germline loops: CDR1 MNHNS, CDR2 SASEGT. The CDR3 region is CASSEEWTGMNTEAFF. CDR3 in DNA: TGTGCCAGCAGTGAGGAATGGACAGGGATGAACACTGAAGCTTTCTTT.

This chain joins TRBV5-1 and TRBJ2-2, with 12 bases matching TRBD1. V trimming: 4 bases; J trimming: 4 bases; junction bases outside the gene matches: 11. The V gene's germline CDR1 is SGHRS and CDR2 YFSETQ. This CDR3 contains 18 residues. The CDR3 reads CASSTGQGAVLGTGELFF. CDR3 coding DNA: TGCGCCAGCAGCACGGGACAGGGGGCAGTTTTAGGCACCGGGGAGCTGTTTTTT. The variable domain in full, completed from reference TRBV5-1 and TRBJ2-2, reads KAGVTQTPRYLIKTRGQQVTLSCSPISGHRSVSWYQQTPGQGLQFLFEYFSETQRNKGNFPGRFSGRQFSNSRSEMNVSTLELGDSALYLCASSTGQGAVLGTGELFFGEGSRLTVL.

The rearrangement links TRBV29-1 to TRBJ2-7; 11 nucleotides match TRBD2. The CDR3 is 15 residues long. Germline V gene data show CDR1 as SQVTM and CDR2 as ANQGSEA. Germline trimming cut 5 bases from V and 2 bases from J; bases unmatched to any gene: 8. The CDR3 protein is CSVRGAGLAAYEQYF. Written as DNA, the CDR3 is TGCAGCGTTCGGGGTGCGGGACTAGCGGCCTACGAGCAGTACTTC.

This clonotype was observed a handful of times. The gene calls are TRBV4-1 and TRBJ2-7; 9 positions match TRBD1. Germline CDR1 reads MGHRA; CDR2 reads YSYEKL. The junction had 11 bases not matched to a gene; V was cut back by 2 bases and J by 0 bases. The length of the CDR3 is 18 residues. The CDR3 here is CASSQRTGVRASSYEQYF. CDR3 DNA sequence: TGCGCCAGCAGCCAAAGGACAGGGGTTCGCGCCTCCTCCTACGAGCAGTACTTC.

This clonotype turned up a few times. This chain links TRBV7-9 with TRBJ1-2; 10 bases are a match to TRBD1. Germline V CDR1 and CDR2: SEHNR, FQNEAQ (reference sequence). The CDR3 totals 14 residues. The trim removed 6 bases at V and 4 bases at J, leaving 5 bases unmatched. CDR3 nucleotide sequence: TGTGCCAGCAGTGGGACAGGGGAAGGCTATGGCTACACCTTC. It codes for CASSGTGEGYGYTF.

J is TRBJ2-7 and V is TRBV6-1; TRBD1 aligns across 8 bases. The V gene's germline CDR1 is MNHNS and CDR2 SASEGT. The ends lost 10 bases at V and 6 bases at J; junction bases unmatched: 11. The length of the CDR3 is 13 residues. CDR3 loop: CATAGQATCEQYF. In DNA, the CDR3 is TGTGCCACCGCGGGACAGGCGACCTGCGAGCAGTACTTC.

This clonotype was seen more than once but under ten times. The V and J genes are TRBV7-9 and TRBJ2-4; 7 nucleotides match TRBD1. The V gene's germline CDR1 is SEHNR and CDR2 FQNEAQ (reference sequence). J lost 0 bases, V lost 5 bases, and 7 bases had no gene match. The CDR3 totals 16 residues. CDR3 nucleotides: TGTGCCAGCAGCAGCCGGGACAGTCTAGCCAAAAACATTCAGTACTTC. It translates to CASSSRDSLAKNIQYF.

This sequence joins TRBV5-1 and TRBJ2-2; the D gene is possibly TRBD1 (5 bases). Germline CDR1 is SGHRS and CDR2 is YFSETQ. The CDR3 has 16 residues. Trimming took 0 bases from V and 2 from J, leaving 11 bases between them. The CDR3, as DNA: TGCGCCAGCAGCTTGGGCTCAGGGCCTAACACCGGGGAGCTGTTTTTT. Translating gives CASSLGSGPNTGELFF.

This clonotype was observed a handful of times. The V and J genes are TRBV20-1 and TRBJ2-1, with 7 bases lining up with TRBD2. V dropped 6 bases and J dropped 4; count of bases not matched to a gene: 6. The germline CDR1 and CDR2 sequences are DFQATT and SNEGSKA (reference sequence). This CDR3 has 13 residues. The chain's CDR3 is CSAAGLPYNEQFF. The CDR3 coding sequence is TGCAGTGCAGCGGGACTCCCTTACAATGAGCAGTTCTTC.

This clonotype was found a few times. The chain recombines TRBV15 with TRBJ2-5, with 9 bases matching TRBD1. This CDR3 is built from 14 residues. J was trimmed by 4 bases and V by 3 bases; bases with no gene match: 3. CDR1 is LNHNV and CDR2 is YYDKDF in the germline V gene (reference sequence). The CDR3 reads CATSRPQGAETQYF. The CDR3 DNA follows: TGTGCCACCAGCAGGCCACAGGGGGCAGAGACCCAGTACTTC.

Only a few counts were recorded for this clonotype. The V call is TRBV5-5, the J call TRBJ2-7; no reliable D call. V gave up 4 bases and J gave up 2 bases, with 19 bases separating them. Germline V gene data show CDR1 as SGHKS and CDR2 as YYEKEE (reference sequence). The CDR3 extends over 16 amino acids. Here the CDR3 DNA reads TGTGCCAGCAGCATACTCGGGCCCCCAGACCCCTACGAGCAGTACTTC. The encoded protein is CASSILGPPDPYEQYF.

The V call is TRBV24-1, the J call TRBJ2-7; D not certain. Germline loops: CDR1 KGHDR, CDR2 SFDVKD. V was cut by 4 bases and J by 12 bases, with 18 bases left in between. This CDR3 region has 13 residues. This chain's CDR3 is CATSEDLSETRYF. The DNA of the CDR3 is TGTGCCACCAGTGAAGACCTATCAGAGACCCGGTACTTC.

This clonotype was detected only a few times. The chain employs TRBV7-8 and TRBJ2-5; weak D call: TRBD2 (6 bases). CDR3 length: 13 amino acids. V was cut by 1 base and J by 9 bases, with 12 bases left in between. CDR1 and CDR2 from the germline V gene are SGHVS and FQNEAQ. In DNA, the CDR3 is TGTGCCAGCAGCTTAGATAGCTTAGCGGCCCAGTACTTC. Translated, it gives CASSLDSLAAQYF.

This clonotype occurred a few times. The chain uses TRBV5-1 and TRBJ1-2; possible D gene TRBD1, 5 bases. Trimming pared 0 bases from V and 4 bases from J, leaving 13 bases between. The CDR3 extends over 15 amino acids. Germline loops: CDR1 SGHRS, CDR2 YFSETQ. CDR3: CASSLEGQGSYGYTF. The CDR3 bases are TGCGCCAGCAGCTTGGAGGGGCAGGGCAGCTATGGCTACACCTTC. The full variable domain, rest sourced from reference TRBV5-1 and TRBJ1-2, is KAGVTQTPRYLIKTRGQQVTLSCSPISGHRSVSWYQQTPGQGLQFLFEYFSETQRNKGNFPGRFSGRQFSNSRSEMNVSTLELGDSALYLCASSLEGQGSYGYTFGSGTRLTVV.

This chain uses TRBV9 with TRBJ2-3; D gene ambiguous. Germline loops: CDR1 SGDLS, CDR2 YYNGEE. The CDR3 is 13 residues long. Trimming cost V 3 bases and J 0 bases, with 5 bases left between them. The CDR3 nucleotides read TGTGCCAGCAGCGATACTAGCACAGATACGCAGTATTTT. Amino acid sequence: CASSDTSTDTQYF.

The rearrangement uses TRBV6-6 and TRBJ2-7; 8 positions match TRBD2. The CDR3 has 16 amino acids. The V gene's germline CDR1 is MNHNY and CDR2 SVGAGI (reference sequence). The trim removed 3 bases at V and 2 bases at J, leaving 9 bases unmatched. CDR3 loop: CASSYPDSGGTYEQYF. In nucleotides, the CDR3 is TGTGCCAGCAGTTATCCAGACTCGGGGGGGACCTACGAGCAGTACTTC.

This chain joins TRBV6-2 or TRBV6-3 and TRBJ2-1; 14 bases align to TRBD2. The CDR3 sequence is 17 residues long. The germline V gene has CDR1 MNHEY and CDR2 SVGEGT. Trimming cost V 2 bases and J 0 bases; bases outside gene matches: 0. DNA of the CDR3: TGTGCCAGCAGTTACGGGACTAGCGGGAGCTCCTACAATGAGCAGTTCTTC. It is translated as CASSYGTSGSSYNEQFF.

V gene TRBV15 combines with J gene TRBJ1-4, with 9 bases fitting TRBD1. The germline V gene has CDR1 LNHNV and CDR2 YYDKDF (reference sequence). This CDR3 is built from 17 residues. Trimming cost V 0 bases and J 0 bases; bases outside gene matches: 2. In nucleotides, the CDR3 is TGTGCCACCAGCAGAGACGGACAGGGGTCAACTAATGAAAAACTGTTTTTT. Its translation is CATSRDGQGSTNEKLFF.